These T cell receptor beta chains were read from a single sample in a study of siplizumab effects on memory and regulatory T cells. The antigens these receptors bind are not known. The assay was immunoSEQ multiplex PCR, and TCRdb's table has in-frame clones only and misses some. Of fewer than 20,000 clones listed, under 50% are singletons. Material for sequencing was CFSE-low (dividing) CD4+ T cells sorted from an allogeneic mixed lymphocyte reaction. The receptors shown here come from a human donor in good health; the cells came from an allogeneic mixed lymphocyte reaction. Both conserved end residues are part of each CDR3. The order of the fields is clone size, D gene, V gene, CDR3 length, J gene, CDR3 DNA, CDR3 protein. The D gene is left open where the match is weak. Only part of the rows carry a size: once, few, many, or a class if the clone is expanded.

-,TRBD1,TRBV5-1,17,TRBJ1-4,TGCGCCAGCAGCCCTCAGGGAGCACAGGGGGGGTCTGAAAAACTGTTTTTT,CASSPQGAQGGSEKLFF
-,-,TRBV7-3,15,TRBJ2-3,TGTGCCAGCAGCTTACTGGGGATGAATGTTGATACGCAGTATTTT,CASSLLGMNVDTQYF
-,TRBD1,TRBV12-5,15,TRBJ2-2,TGTGCTAGTGGTTCGGGACAGGGATCAACCGGGGAGCTGTTTTTT,CASGSGQGSTGELFF
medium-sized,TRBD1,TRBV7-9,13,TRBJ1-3,TGTGCCAGCAGACGGACAGGTGAAAACACCATATATTTT,CASRRTGENTIYF
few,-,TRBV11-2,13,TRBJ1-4,TGTGCCAGCAGCTTGTCTCAGGATGAAAAACTGTTTTTT,CASSLSQDEKLFF
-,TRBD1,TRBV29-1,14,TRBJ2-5,TGCAGCGTTGTTCGGACAGGGGGCGCGGAGACCCAGTACTTC,CSVVRTGGAETQYF
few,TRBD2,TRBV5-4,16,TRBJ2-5,TGTGCCAGCAGCTTGGATTCTGCGGGGGGGATCGAGACCCAGTACTTC,CASSLDSAGGIETQYF
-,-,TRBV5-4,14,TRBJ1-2,TGTGCCAGCAGCTTGGAGGGAGGTGGCTATGGCTACACCTTC,CASSLEGGGYGYTF
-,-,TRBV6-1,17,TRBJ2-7,TGTGCCAGCAGTGAACAGGGTTGGGGCTCCATCCAGTACGAGCAGTACTTC,CASSEQGWGSIQYEQYF
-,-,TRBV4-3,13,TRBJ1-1,TGCGCCAGCAGCCAAGATCTCAGTTTCGACGCTTTCTTT,CASSQDLSFDAFF
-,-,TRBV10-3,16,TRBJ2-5,TGTGCCATCAGTGATTTGGTACAGGGAAGCTCCGAGACCCAGTACTTC,CAISDLVQGSSETQYF
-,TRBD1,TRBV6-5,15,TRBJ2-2,TGTGCCAGCAGCACCGGGACAGGTGGGACCGGGGAGCTGTTTTTT,CASSTGTGGTGELFF
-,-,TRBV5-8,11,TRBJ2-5,TGTGCCAGCAGCTTCTTAGAGACCCAGTACTTC,CASSFLETQYF
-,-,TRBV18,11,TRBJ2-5,TGTGCCAGCTCACCGGGAGAGACCCAGTACTTC,CASSPGETQYF
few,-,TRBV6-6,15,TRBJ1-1,TGTGCCAGCAGTTATCGGGGGCCTGGGGACACTGAAGCTTTCTTT,CASSYRGPGDTEAFF
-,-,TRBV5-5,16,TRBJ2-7,TGTGCCAGCAGCTTAGGTGGGACATGGGCCTCCTACGAGCAGTACTTC,CASSLGGTWASYEQYF
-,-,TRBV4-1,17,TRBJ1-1,TGCGCCAGCAGCCAAGATGGCAGGGGAAGCTGGGGCACTGAAGCTTTCTTT,CASSQDGRGSWGTEAFF
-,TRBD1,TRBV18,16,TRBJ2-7,TGTGCCAGCTCTTCCTCCCTAGGACAGGGTGCCGCCGAGCAGTACTTC,CASSSSLGQGAAEQYF
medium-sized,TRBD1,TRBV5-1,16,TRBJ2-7,TGCGCCAGCAGCTTGCCCTCCGGGACAGGGTCCTACGAGCAGTACTTC,CASSLPSGTGSYEQYF
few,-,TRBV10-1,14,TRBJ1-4,TGCGCCAGCAGGACCTATACAACTAATGAAAAACTGTTTTTT,CASRTYTTNEKLFF
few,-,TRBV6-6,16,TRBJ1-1,TGTGCCAGCACCCACGGGGGGCTCATAGTGAACACTGAAGCTTTCTTT,CASTHGGLIVNTEAFF
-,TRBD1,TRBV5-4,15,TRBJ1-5,TGTGCCAGCAGTTCAGACAGGGGCCTCAATCAGCCCCAGCATTTT,CASSSDRGLNQPQHF
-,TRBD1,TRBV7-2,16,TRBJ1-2,TGTGCCAGCAGCCGCCGGACAGGAGTCCCCAACTATGGCTACACCTTC,CASSRRTGVPNYGYTF
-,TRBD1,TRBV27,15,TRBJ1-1,TGTGCCAGCAGTCCACGGACAGGGGGGCACACTGAAGCTTTCTTT,CASSPRTGGHTEAFF
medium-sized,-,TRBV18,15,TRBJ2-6,TGTGCCAGCTCACACGGAGGCTCTGGGGCCAACGTCCTGACTTTC,CASSHGGSGANVLTF
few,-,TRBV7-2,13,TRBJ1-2,TGTGCCAGCAGCCCGGGGATAGGCTATGGCTACACCTTC,CASSPGIGYGYTF
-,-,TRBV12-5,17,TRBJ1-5,TGTGCTAGTGGTTTGGTAGCTAATCGCCAGGGGCCTCAGCCCCAGCATTTT,CASGLVANRQGPQPQHF
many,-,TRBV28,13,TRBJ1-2,TGTGCCAGCAGTCGGGACCTTAACTATGGCTACACCTTC,CASSRDLNYGYTF
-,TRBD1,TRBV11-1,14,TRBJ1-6,TGTGCCAGCAGCACCGACAGGGGGCATTCACCCCTCCACTTT,CASSTDRGHSPLHF